The rows below give T cell receptor beta chains drawn from one sample of a study of OX40 agonist ivuxolimab in advanced cancers. Here immunoSEQ multiplex PCR was the method, and the copy in TCRdb shows in-frame clones only, minus some. Of 95,000 to 150,000 clones in the sample, around 95% were seen once. This material consisted of CD4+ or CD8+ T cells sorted from blood, taken in a trial of the OX40 agonist ivuxolimab. These receptors all stem from an adult with an advanced solid tumor such as melanoma, head and neck, liver or kidney cancer. CDR3s include the opening cysteine and the closing phenylalanine or tryptophan. The D gene is left open where the match is weak. The listing skips clone size in some rows; elsewhere it reads once, few, many or a size class.

j_call clone_size d_call v_call cdr3_nt cdr3_aa
TRBJ2-1 NA TRBD1 TRBV5-1 TGCGCCAGCAGCTTGGTACCAGGGGGCGGGTCTGACAATGAGCAGTTCTTC CASSLVPGGGSDNEQFF
TRBJ2-7 once NA TRBV28 TGTGCCAGCAGTTTACGGACTCGCGAGCAGTACTTC CASSLRTREQYF
TRBJ1-4 NA TRBD1 TRBV19 TGTGCCAGTAGTCCTGATTACAAAAACCGGGACAGGGGTGAAAAACTGTTTTTT CASSPDYKNRDRGEKLFF
TRBJ2-6 NA TRBD2 TRBV28 TGTGCCAGCAGTACTAGCGGGGGGCCCTCTGGGGCCAACGTCCTGACTTTC CASSTSGGPSGANVLTF
TRBJ2-1 NA NA TRBV14 TGTGCCAGCAGCCAAGCCGGGCAGCAGGTCCCCTACAATGAGCAGTTCTTC CASSQAGQQVPYNEQFF
TRBJ1-1 NA NA TRBV6-5 TGTGCCAGCAGCCAGGGAGGGGGAGGCACTGAAGCTTTCTTT CASSQGGGGTEAFF
TRBJ1-1 NA NA TRBV6-1 TGTGCCAGCGATAGGGTGAACACTGAAGCTTTCTTT CASDRVNTEAFF
TRBJ2-2 NA NA TRBV23-1 TGCGCCAGCAGCCGAGAAATGCAGGGAAGGGACGGGGAGCTGTTTTTT CASSREMQGRDGELFF
TRBJ2-5 NA NA TRBV19 TGTGCCAGTAGCTCCCAACCCGGCGTGGTGGAGACCCAGTACTTC CASSSQPGVVETQYF
TRBJ1-3 NA NA TRBV4-3 TGCGCCAGCAGCAAAAGAGCCGGGGCCCACGGATCCCCAAACACCATATATTTT CASSKRAGAHGSPNTIYF
TRBJ1-1 NA NA TRBV5-1 TGCGCCAGCAGCTTGGCCGGCAGCTTGAACACTGAAGCTTTCTTT CASSLAGSLNTEAFF
TRBJ1-4 NA TRBD1 TRBV7-2 TGTGCCAGCAGCGGGGACAGAGGACATGAAAAACTGTTTTTT CASSGDRGHEKLFF
TRBJ2-7 NA TRBD1 TRBV18 TGTGCCAGCTCACCCCGACAGGGTTTGTGGGAGCAGTACTTC CASSPRQGLWEQYF
TRBJ1-1 NA NA TRBV19 TGTGCCAGTAGTATAGGGGGGCAGGGGAACACTGAAGCTTTCTTT CASSIGGQGNTEAFF
TRBJ2-4 NA NA TRBV19 TGTGCCAGTAGACAGGGGGAGGGCAAAAACATTCAGTACTTC CASRQGEGKNIQYF
TRBJ2-7 NA TRBD2 TRBV7-2 TGTGCCAGCAGCCCCCCGGGACTAGCTCCCGAGCAGTACTTC CASSPPGLAPEQYF
TRBJ2-1 NA NA TRBV28 TGTGCCAGCAGTTTAAGACAGGCGGGGCCCAATGAGCAGTTCTTC CASSLRQAGPNEQFF
TRBJ2-1 NA NA TRBV28 TGTGCCAGCAGTTTATCTGGGCAGAAATTCGATGAGCAGTTCTTC CASSLSGQKFDEQFF
TRBJ2-7 once TRBD2 TRBV2 TGTGCCAGCAGGGGTGGACTAGCCTCCTACGAGCAGTACTTC CASRGGLASYEQYF
TRBJ2-2 NA TRBD1 TRBV19 TGTGCCAGTAGGGACAGGGGGCAGGGCGGGGAGCTGTTTTTT CASRDRGQGGELFF
TRBJ1-5 NA TRBD1 TRBV6-5 TGTGCCAGCAGACAATTTGACAGGGGCAATCAGCCCCAGCATTTT CASRQFDRGNQPQHF
TRBJ1-1 NA NA TRBV7-9 TGTGCCAGCAGCTTCGAGACAAAGAACACTGAAGCTTTCTTT CASSFETKNTEAFF
TRBJ1-1 NA NA TRBV28 TGTGCCAGCAGGCCTAACAGGCGCACTGAAGCTTTCTTT CASRPNRRTEAFF
TRBJ2-2 NA NA TRBV5-5 TGTGCCAGCAGCGCGGTCGTCACCGGGGAGCTGTTTTTT CASSAVVTGELFF
TRBJ2-1 NA TRBD1 TRBV7-3 TGTGCCAGCAGCTCGACAGGGGGCGAGCAGTTCTTC CASSSTGGEQFF
TRBJ2-2 NA NA TRBV2 TGTGCCAGCAGGACCGAGAGGGGCAGAACCGGGGAGCTGTTTTTT CASRTERGRTGELFF
TRBJ2-5 NA NA TRBV2 TGTGCCAGCCATGACGTCGGCCGGACCCAGTACTTC CASHDVGRTQYF
TRBJ1-1 NA NA TRBV18 TGTGCCAGCTCACCAACCGTCGAGAACACTGAAGCTTTCTTT CASSPTVENTEAFF